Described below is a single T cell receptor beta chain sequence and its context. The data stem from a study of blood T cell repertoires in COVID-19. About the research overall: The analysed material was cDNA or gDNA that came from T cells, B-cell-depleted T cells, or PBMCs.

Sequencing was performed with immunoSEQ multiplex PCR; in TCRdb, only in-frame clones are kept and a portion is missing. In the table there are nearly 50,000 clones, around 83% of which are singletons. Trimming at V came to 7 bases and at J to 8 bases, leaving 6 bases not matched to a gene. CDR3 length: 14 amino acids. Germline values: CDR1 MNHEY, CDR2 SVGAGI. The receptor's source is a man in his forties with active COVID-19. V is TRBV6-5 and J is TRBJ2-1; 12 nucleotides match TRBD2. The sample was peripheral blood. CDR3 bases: TGTGCCAGCATTCTAGCGGGAGGGCCAGATGAGCAGTTCTTC. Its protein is CASILAGGPDEQFF.